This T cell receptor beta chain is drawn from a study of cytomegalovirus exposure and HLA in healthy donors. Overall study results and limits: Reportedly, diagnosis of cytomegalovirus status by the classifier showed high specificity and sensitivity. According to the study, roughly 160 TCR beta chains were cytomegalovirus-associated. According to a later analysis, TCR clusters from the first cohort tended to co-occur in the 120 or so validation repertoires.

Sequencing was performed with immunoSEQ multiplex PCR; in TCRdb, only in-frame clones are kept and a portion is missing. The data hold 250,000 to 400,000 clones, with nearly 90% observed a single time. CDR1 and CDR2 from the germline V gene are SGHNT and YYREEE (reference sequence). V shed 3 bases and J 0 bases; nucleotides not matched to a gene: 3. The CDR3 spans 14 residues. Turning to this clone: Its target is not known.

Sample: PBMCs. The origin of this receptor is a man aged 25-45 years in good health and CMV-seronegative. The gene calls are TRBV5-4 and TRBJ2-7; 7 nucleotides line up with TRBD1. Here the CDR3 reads CASSSTGSSYEQYF. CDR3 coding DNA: TGTGCCAGCAGCTCGACAGGGTCCTCCTACGAGCAGTACTTC.